The sequence of this T cell receptor beta chain was determined in a study of shared clonotypes between healthy human individuals. The overall study: A couple of female and a few male donors aged 18 to 49 were enrolled. Overall study results and limits: Generally, estimated richness proved larger in naive subsets than it did in memory subsets. When compared with the clonotypes that were shared by all four sorted-subset donors, the non-shared clonotypes turned out to have lower generation probabilities.

Of note for this clone: Its antigen is unknown.

This CDR3 is built from 18 residues. Trimming left V 1 base short and J 0 bases short, with 19 bases between. Germline V gene data show CDR1 as SNHLY and CDR2 as FYNNEI. Sequencing used immunoSEQ multiplex PCR; TCRdb keeps in-frame clones, though not all of them. Among hundreds of thousands of clones, less than 85% were seen once, and the ten largest hold roughly 1.7%. Input material: memory CD4+ T cells sorted from blood. The subset: CD45RA-negative fraction. The TCR comes from a woman between 25 and 40 years old in good health. The chain couples TRBV2 to TRBJ2-7, with a weak D call TRBD1 (6 bases). The CDR3 nucleotides are TGTGCCAGCAGTGAAGTCTCGGCATTGGGACACTACTCCTACGAGCAGTACTTC. This encodes CASSEVSALGHYSYEQYF.